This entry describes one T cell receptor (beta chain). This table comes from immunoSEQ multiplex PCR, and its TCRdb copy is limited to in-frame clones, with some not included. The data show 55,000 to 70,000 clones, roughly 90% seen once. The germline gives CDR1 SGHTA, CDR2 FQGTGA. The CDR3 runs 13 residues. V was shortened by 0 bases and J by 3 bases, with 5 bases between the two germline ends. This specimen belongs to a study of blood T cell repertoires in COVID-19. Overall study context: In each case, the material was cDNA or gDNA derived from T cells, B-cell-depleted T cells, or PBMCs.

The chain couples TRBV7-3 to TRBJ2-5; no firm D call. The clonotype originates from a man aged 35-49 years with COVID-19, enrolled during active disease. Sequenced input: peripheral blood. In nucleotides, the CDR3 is TGTGCCAGCAGCTTAACGTCGGAAGAGACCCAGTACTTC. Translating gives CASSLTSEETQYF.